The T cell receptor beta chain described here comes from a study of cytomegalovirus exposure and HLA in healthy donors. Trimming stripped 0 bases from V and 7 bases from J, with 10 bases between. Germline V gene sequence: CDR1 MNHNS, CDR2 SASEGT. CDR3 length: 14 amino acids. This clone was seen only once. The PCR used 60 Vbeta and 13 Jbeta primers. The method was immunoSEQ multiplex PCR; TCRdb's version includes in-frame clones alone and lacks a portion of them. The sample has fewer than 80,000 clones; 74% are singletons. The TCR originated in a woman aged 60 to 75 in good health and CMV-seropositive. The V and J genes are TRBV6-1 and TRBJ1-5; unclear D gene. The sequenced sample was PBMCs. CDR3 region: CASSEAQRGQPQHF. In nucleotides, the CDR3 is TGTGCCAGCAGTGAAGCTCAGCGCGGCCAGCCCCAGCATTTT.